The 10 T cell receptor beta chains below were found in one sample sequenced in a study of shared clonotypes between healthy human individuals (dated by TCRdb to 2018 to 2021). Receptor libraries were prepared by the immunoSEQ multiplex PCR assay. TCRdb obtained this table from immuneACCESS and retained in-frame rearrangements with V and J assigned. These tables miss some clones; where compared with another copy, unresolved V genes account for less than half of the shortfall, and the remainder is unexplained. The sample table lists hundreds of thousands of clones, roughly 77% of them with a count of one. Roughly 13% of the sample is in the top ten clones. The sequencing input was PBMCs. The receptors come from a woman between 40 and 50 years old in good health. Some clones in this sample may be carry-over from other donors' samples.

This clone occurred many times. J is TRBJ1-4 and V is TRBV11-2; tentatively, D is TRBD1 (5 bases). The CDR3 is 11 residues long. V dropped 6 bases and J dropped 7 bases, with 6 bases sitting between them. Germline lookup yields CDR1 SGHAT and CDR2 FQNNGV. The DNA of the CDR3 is TGTGCCAGCAGGGGGGGTGAAAAACTGTTTTTT. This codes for CASRGGEKLFF.

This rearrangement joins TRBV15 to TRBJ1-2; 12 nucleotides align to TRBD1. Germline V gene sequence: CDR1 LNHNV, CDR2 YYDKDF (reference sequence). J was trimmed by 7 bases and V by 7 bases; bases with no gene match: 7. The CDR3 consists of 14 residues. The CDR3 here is CATIRDRGLSGYTF. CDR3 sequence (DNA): TGTGCCACCATCCGGGACAGGGGGCTTAGTGGCTACACCTTC.

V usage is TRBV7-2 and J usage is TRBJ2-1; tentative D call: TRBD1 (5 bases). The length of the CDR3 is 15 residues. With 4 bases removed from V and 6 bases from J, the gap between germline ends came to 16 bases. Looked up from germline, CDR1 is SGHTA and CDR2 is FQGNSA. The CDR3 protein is CASSSLWTRGNEQFF. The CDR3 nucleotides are TGTGCCAGCAGCTCCCTGTGGACAAGGGGCAATGAGCAGTTCTTC.

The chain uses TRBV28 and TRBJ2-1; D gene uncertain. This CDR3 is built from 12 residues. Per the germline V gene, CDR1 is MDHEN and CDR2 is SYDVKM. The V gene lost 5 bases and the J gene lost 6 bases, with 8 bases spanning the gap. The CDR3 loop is CASSPGPNEQFF. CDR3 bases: TGTGCCAGCAGTCCCGGCCCCAATGAGCAGTTCTTC.

The CDR3 DNA reads TGTGCCAGTAGTACCGGGACTTCCTACGAGCAGTACTTC. This gives the protein CASSTGTSYEQYF. This rearrangement joins TRBV19 to TRBJ2-7, with D tentatively TRBD2 (6 bases). V was shortened by 4 bases and J by 1 base, with 8 bases between the two germline ends. The CDR3 covers 13 residues. CDR1 and CDR2 (germline): LNHDA, SQIVND (reference sequence).

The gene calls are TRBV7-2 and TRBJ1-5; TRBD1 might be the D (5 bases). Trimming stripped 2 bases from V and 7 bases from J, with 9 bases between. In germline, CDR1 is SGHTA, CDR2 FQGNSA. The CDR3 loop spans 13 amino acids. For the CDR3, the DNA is TGTGCCAGCAGCTTATTTAGGGGACAGCCCCAGCATTTT. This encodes CASSLFRGQPQHF.

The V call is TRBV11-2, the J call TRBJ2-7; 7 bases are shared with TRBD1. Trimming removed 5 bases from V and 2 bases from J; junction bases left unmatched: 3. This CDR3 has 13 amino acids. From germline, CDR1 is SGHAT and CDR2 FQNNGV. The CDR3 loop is CASSLGQTYEQYF. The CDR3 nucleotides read TGTGCCAGCAGCCTGGGACAGACCTACGAGCAGTACTTC.

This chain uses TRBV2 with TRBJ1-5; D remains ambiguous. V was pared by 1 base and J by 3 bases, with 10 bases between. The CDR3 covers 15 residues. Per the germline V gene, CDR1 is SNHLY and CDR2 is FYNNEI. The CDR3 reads CASSEGRRDNQPQHF. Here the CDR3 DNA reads TGTGCCAGCAGTGAAGGAAGAAGGGACAATCAGCCCCAGCATTTT. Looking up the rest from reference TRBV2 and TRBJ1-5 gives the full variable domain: EPEVTQTPSHQVTQMGQEVILRCVPISNHLYFYWYRQILGQKVEFLVSFYNNEISEKSEIFDDQFSVERPDGSNFTLKIRSTKLEDSAMYFCASSEGRRDNQPQHFGDGTRLSIL.

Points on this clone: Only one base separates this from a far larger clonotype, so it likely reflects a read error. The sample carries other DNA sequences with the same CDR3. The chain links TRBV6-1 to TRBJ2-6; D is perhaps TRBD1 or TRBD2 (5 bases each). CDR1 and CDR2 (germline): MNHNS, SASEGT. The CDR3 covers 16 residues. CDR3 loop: CASSELDFSGANVLTF. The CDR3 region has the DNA TGTGCCAGCAGTGAATTGGACTTCTCTGGGGCTAACGTCCTGACTTTC.

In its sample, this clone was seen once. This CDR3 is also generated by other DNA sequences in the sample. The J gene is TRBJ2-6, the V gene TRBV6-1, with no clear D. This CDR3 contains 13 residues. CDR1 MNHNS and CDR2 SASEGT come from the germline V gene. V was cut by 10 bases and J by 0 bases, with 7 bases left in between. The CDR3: CATHSSGANVLTF. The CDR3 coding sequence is TGTGCCACACATAGCTCTGGGGCCAACGTCCTGACTTTC.